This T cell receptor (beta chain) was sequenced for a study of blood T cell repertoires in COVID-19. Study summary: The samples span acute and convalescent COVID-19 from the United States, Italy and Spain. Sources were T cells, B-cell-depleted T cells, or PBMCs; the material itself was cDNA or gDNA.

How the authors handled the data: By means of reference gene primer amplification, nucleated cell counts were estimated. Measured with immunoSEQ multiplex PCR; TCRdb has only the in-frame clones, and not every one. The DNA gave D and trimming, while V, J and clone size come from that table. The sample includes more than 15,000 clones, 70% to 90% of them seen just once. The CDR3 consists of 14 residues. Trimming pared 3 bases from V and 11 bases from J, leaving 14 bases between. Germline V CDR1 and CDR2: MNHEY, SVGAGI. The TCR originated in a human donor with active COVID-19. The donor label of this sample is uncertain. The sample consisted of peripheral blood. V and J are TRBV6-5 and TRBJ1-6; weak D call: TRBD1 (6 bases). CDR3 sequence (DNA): TGTGCCAGCAGTTATGGCCAGGGGCTAACACCCCTCCACTTT. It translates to CASSYGQGLTPLHF.